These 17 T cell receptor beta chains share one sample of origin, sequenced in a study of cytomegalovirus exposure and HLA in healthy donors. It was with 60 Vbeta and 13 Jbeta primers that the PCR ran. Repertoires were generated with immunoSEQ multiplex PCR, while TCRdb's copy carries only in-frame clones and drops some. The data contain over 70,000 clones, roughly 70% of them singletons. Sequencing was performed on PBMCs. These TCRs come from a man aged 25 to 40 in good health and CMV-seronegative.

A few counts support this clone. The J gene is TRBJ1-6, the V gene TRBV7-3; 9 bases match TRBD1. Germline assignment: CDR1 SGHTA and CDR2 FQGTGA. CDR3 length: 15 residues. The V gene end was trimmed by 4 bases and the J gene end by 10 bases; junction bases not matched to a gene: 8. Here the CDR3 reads CASSYTGGLGSPLHF. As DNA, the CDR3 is TGTGCCAGCAGCTATACAGGGGGCTTGGGATCACCCCTCCACTTT.

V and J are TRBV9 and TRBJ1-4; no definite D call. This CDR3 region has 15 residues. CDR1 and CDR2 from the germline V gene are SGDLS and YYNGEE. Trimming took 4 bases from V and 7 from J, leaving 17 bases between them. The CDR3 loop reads CASSPSGGGFEKLFF. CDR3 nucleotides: TGTGCCAGCAGCCCCTCCGGAGGAGGGTTTGAAAAACTGTTTTTT.

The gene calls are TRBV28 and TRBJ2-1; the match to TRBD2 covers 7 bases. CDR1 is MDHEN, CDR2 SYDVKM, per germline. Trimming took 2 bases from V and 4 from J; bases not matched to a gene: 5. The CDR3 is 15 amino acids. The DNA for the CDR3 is TGTGCCAGCAGTTTAGTAGCGGGCACATACAATGAGCAGTTCTTC. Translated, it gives CASSLVAGTYNEQFF.

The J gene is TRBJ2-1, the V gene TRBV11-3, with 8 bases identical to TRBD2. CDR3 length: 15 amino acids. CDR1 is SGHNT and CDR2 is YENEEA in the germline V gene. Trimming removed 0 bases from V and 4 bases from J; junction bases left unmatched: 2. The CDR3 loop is CASSLDTSGYNEQFF. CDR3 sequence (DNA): TGTGCCAGCAGCTTAGATACTAGCGGTTACAATGAGCAGTTCTTC.

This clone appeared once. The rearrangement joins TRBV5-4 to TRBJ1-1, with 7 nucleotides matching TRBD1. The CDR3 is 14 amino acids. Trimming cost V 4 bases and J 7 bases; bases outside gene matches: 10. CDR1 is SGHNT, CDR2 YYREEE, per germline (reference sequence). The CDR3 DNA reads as TGTGCCAGCAGCAACCCGGGACAGCCGATTGAAGCTTTCTTT. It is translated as CASSNPGQPIEAFF.

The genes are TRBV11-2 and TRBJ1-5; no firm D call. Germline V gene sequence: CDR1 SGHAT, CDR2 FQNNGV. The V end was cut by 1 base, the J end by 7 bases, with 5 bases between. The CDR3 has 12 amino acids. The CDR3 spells CASSLGGQPQHF. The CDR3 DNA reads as TGTGCCAGCAGCTTAGGCGGACAGCCCCAGCATTTT.

Here the CDR3 DNA reads TGTGCCAGCGGGGGGGCTAGCGGGATAGGCGGGGAGCTGTTTTTT. Encoded protein: CASGGASGIGGELFF. The V gene is TRBV27, the J gene TRBJ2-2; 9 bases are shared with TRBD2. J was trimmed by 7 bases and V by 8 bases; bases with no gene match: 11. Germline loops: CDR1 MNHEY, CDR2 SMNVEV (reference sequence). This CDR3 comprises 15 residues.

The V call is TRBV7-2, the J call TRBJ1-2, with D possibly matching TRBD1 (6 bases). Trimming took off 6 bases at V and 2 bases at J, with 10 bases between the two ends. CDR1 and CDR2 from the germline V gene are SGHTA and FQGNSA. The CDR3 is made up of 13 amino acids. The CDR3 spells CASRRTANYGYTF. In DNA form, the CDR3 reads TGTGCCAGCAGGAGGACAGCAAACTATGGCTACACCTTC.

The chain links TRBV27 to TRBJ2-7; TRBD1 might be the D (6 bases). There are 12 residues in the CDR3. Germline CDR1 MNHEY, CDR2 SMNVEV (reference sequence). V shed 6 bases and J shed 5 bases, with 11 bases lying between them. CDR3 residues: CASSRGYDEQYF. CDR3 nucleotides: TGTGCCAGCAGCAGGGGATATGACGAGCAGTACTTC.

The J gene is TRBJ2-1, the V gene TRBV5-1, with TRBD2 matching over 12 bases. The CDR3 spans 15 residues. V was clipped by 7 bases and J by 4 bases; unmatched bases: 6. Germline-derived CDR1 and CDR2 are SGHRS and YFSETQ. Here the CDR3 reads CASALGLAGYNEQFF. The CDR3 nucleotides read TGCGCCAGCGCGCTCGGACTAGCGGGATACAATGAGCAGTTCTTC.

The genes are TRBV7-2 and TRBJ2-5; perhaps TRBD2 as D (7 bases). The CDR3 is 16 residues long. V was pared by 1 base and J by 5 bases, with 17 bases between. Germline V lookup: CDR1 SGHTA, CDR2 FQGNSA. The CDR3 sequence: CASSLGGGGNAETQYF. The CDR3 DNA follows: TGTGCCAGCAGCTTAGGAGGGGGGGGAAATGCGGAGACCCAGTACTTC. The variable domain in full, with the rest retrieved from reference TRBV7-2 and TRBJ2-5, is GAGVSQSPSNKVTEKGKDVELRCDPISGHTALYWYRQSLGQGLEFLIYFQGNSAPDKSGLPSDRFSAERTGGSVSTLTIQRTQQEDSAVYLCASSLGGGGNAETQYFGPGTRLLVL.

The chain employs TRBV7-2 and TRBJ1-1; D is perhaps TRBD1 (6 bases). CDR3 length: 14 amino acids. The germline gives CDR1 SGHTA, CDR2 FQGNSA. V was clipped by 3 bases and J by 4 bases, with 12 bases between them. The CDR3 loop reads CASSFYRDTTEAFF. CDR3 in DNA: TGTGCCAGCAGCTTTTACCGGGACACCACTGAAGCTTTCTTT.

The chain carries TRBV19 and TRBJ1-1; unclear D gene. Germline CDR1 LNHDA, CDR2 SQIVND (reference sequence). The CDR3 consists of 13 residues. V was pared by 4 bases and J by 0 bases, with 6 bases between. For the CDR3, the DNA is TGTGCCAGTAGTACCGACATGAACACTGAAGCTTTCTTT. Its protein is CASSTDMNTEAFF.

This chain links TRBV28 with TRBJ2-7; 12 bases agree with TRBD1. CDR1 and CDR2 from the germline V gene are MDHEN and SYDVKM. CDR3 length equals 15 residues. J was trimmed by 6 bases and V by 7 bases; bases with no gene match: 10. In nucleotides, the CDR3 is TGTGCCAGCACCGTCCCGGGACAGGGGGCCCCCGAGCAGTACTTC. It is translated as CASTVPGQGAPEQYF.

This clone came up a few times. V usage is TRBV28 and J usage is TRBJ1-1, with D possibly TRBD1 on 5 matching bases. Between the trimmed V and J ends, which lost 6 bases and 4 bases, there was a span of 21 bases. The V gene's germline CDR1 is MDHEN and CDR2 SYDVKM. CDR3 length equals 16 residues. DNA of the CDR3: TGTGCCAGCAGGGAGGGACTATCAGGGTACCCCACTGAAGCTTTCTTT. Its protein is CASREGLSGYPTEAFF.

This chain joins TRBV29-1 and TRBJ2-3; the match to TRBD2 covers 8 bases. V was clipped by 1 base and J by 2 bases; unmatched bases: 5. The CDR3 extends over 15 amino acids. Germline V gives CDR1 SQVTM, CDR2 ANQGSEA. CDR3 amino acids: CSVEGVAGFTDTQYF. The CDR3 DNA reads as TGCAGCGTTGAAGGGGTAGCGGGATTCACAGATACGCAGTATTTT.

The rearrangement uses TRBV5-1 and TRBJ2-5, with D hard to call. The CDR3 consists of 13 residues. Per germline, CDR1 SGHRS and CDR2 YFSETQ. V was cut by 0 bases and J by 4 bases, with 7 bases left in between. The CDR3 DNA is TGCGCCAGCAGCTTGGAGCCCCGAGAGACCCAGTACTTC. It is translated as CASSLEPRETQYF.